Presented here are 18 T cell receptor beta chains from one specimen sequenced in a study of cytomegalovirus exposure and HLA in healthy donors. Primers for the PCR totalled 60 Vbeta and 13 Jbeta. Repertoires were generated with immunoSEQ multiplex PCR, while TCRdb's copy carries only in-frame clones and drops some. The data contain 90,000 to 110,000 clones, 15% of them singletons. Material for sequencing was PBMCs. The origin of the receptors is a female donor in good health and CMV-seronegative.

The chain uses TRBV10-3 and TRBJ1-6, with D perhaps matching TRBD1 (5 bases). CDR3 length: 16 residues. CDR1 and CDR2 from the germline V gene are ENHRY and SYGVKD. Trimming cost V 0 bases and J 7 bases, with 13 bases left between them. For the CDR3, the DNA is TGTGCCATCAGTGAGTCGTTGGGGGGAGTCAATTCACCCCTCCACTTT. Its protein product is CAISESLGGVNSPLHF.

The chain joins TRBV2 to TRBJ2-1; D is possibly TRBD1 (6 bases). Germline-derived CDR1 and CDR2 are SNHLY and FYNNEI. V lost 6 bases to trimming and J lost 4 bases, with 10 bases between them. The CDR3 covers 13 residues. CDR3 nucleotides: TGTGCCAGCAGGGCAGGGGATTACAATGAGCAGTTCTTC. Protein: CASRAGDYNEQFF. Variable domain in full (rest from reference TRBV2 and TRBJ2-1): EPEVTQTPSHQVTQMGQEVILRCVPISNHLYFYWYRQILGQKVEFLVSFYNNEISEKSEIFDDQFSVERPDGSNFTLKIRSTKLEDSAMYFCASRAGDYNEQFFGPGTRLTVL.

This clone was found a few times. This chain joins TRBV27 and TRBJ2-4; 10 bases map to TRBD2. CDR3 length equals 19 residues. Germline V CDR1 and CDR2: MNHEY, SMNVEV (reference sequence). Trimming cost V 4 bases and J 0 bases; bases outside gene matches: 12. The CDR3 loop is CASSWGAQLAGLAKNIQYF. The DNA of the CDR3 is TGTGCCAGCAGTTGGGGGGCACAACTAGCGGGGCTAGCCAAAAACATTCAGTACTTC.

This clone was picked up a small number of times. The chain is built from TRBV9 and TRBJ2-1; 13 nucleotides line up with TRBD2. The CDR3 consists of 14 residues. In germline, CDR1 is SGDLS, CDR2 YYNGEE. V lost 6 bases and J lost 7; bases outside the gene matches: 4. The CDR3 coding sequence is TGTGCCAGCAAAAGGACTAGCGGGAGTAATGAGCAGTTCTTC. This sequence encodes CASKRTSGSNEQFF.

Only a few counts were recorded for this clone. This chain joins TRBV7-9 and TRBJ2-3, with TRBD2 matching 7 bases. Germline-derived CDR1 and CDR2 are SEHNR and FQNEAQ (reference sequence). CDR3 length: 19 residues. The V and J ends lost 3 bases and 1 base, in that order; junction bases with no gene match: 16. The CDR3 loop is CASSFLREPGLPGTDTQYF. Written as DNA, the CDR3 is TGTGCCAGCAGCTTCTTGCGGGAGCCTGGGCTCCCTGGCACAGATACGCAGTATTTT.

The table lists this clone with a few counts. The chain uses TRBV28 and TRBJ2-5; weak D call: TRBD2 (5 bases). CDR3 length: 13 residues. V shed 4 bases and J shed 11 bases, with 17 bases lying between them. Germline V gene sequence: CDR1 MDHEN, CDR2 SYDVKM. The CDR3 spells CASSSLRPSGQYF. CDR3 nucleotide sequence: TGTGCCAGCAGTTCCCTCCGCCCCTCGGGGCAGTACTTC.

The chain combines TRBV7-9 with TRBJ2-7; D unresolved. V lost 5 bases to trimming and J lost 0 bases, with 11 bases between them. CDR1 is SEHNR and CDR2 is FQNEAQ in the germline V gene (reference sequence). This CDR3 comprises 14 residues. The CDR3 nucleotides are TGTGCCAGCAGCGGGCGCAAAAGCTCCTACGAGCAGTACTTC. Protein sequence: CASSGRKSSYEQYF.

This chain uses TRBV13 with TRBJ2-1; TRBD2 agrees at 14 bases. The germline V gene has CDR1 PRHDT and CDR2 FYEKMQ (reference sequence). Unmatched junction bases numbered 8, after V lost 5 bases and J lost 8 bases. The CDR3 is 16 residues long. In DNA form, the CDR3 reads TGTGCCAGCAGCCTACCGGGACTAGCGGGAGTCTATGAGCAGTTCTTC. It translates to CASSLPGLAGVYEQFF.

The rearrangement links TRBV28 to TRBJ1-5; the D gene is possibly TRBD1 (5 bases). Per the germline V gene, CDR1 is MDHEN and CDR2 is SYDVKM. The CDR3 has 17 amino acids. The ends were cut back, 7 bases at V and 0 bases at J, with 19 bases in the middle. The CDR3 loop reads CASTQTGNSYSNQPQHF. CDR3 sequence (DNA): TGTGCCAGCACCCAAACAGGCAACTCGTATAGCAATCAGCCCCAGCATTTT.

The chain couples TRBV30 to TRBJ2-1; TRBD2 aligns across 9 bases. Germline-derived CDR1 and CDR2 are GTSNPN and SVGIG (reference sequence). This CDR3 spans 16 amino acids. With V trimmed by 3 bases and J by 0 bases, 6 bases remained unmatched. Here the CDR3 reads CAWSRTSASSYNEQFF. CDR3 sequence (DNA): TGTGCCTGGAGCCGGACTAGCGCTAGCTCCTACAATGAGCAGTTCTTC.

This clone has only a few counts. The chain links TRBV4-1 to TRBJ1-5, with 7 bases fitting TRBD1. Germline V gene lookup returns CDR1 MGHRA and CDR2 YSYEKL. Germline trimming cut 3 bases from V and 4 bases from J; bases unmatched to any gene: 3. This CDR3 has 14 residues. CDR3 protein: CASSHTGENQPQHF. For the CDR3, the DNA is TGCGCCAGCAGCCATACAGGGGAGAATCAGCCCCAGCATTTT.

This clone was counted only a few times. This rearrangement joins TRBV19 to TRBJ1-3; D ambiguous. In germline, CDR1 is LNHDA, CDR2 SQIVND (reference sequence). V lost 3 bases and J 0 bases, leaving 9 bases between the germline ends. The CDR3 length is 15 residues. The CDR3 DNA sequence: TGTGCCAGTAGTATTCCTCCCTACTCTGGAAACACCATATATTTT. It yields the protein CASSIPPYSGNTIYF.

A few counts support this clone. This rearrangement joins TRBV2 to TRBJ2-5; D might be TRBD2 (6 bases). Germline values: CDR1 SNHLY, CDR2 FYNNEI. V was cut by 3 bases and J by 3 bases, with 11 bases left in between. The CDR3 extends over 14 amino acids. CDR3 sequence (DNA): TGTGCCAGCAGTGACCGGGGGAGAAAAGAGACCCAGTACTTC. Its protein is CASSDRGRKETQYF.

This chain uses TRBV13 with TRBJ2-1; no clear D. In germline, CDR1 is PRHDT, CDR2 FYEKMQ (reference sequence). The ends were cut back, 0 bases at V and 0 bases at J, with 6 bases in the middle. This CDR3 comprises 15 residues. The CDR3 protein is CASSLGRSSYNEQFF. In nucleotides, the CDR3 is TGTGCCAGCAGCTTAGGCAGAAGCTCCTACAATGAGCAGTTCTTC.

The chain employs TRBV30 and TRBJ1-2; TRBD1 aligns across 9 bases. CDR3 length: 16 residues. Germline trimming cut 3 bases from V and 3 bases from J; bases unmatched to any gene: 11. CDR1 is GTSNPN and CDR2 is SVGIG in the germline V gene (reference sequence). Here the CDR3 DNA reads TGTGCCTGGAGCGTTACTACAGGGGGCGTTGACTATGGCTACACCTTC. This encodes CAWSVTTGGVDYGYTF.

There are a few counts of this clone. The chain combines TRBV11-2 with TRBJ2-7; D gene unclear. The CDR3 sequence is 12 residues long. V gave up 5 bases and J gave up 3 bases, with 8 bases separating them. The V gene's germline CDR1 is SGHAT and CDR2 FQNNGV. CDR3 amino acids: CASSPRGYEQYF. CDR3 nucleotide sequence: TGTGCCAGCAGCCCCCGAGGCTACGAGCAGTACTTC.

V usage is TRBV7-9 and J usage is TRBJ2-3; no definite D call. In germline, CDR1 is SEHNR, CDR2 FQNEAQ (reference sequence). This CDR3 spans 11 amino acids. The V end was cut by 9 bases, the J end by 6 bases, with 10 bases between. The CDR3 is CARAHGDTQYF. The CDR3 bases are TGTGCCAGAGCCCACGGGGATACGCAGTATTTT.

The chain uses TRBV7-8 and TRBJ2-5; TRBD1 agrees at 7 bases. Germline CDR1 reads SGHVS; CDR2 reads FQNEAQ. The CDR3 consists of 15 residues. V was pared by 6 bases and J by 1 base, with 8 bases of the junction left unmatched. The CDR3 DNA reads TGTGCCAGCAGGACATCCGGGACAGCCCAAGAGACCCAGTACTTC. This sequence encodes CASRTSGTAQETQYF.